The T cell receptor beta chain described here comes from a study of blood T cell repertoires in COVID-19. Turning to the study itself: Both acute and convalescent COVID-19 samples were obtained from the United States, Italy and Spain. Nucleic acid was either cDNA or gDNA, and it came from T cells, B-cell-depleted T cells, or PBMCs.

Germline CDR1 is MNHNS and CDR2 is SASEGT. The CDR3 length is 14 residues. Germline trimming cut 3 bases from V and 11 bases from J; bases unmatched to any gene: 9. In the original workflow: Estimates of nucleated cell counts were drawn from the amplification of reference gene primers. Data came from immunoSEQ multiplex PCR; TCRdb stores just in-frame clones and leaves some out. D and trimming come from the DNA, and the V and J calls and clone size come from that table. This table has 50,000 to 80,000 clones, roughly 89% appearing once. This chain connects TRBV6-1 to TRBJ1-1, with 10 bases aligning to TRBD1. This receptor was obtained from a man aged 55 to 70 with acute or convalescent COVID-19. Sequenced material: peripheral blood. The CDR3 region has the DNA TGTGCCAGCAGTGACCCGGGACAGGGGACTCCCGCTTTCTTT. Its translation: CASSDPGQGTPAFF.